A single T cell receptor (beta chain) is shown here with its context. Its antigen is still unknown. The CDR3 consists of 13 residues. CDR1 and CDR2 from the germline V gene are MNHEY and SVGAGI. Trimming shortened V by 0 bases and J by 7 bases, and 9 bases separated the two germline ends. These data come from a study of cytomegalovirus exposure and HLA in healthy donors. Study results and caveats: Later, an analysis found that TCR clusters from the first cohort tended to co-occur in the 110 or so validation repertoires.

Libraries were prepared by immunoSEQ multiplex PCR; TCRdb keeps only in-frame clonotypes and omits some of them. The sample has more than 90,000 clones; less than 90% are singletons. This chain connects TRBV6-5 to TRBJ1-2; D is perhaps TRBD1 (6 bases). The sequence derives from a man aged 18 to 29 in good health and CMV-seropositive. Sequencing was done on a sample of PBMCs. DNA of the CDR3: TGTGCCAGCAGTTACTCTGCGGGGGCTGGCTACACCTTC. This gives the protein CASSYSAGAGYTF.